The 28 T cell receptor beta chains in this list originate from one sample, sequenced in a study of shared clonotypes between healthy human individuals. The method was immunoSEQ multiplex PCR; TCRdb's version includes in-frame clones alone and lacks a portion of them. The table shows under 550,000 clones, with 90% to 96% occurring only once. Sequenced material: naive CD4+ T cells sorted from blood. As for subset: CD45RA+ positively selected. Receptor source: a woman under 40 in good health.

The chain employs TRBV30 and TRBJ1-2, with 8 bases identical to TRBD1. Per the germline V gene, CDR1 is GTSNPN and CDR2 is SVGIG (reference sequence). Trimming at V came to 7 bases and at J to 6 bases, leaving 7 bases not matched to a gene. CDR3 length: 12 amino acids. This CDR3 is CASGQGEDGYTF. The DNA for the CDR3 is TGTGCCTCAGGACAGGGTGAGGATGGCTACACCTTC. Together with reference TRBV30 and TRBJ1-2, the CDR3 gives the full variable domain: SQTIHQWPATLVQPVGSPLSLECTVEGTSNPNLYWYRQAAGRGLQLLFYSVGIGQISSEVPQNLSASRPQDRQFILSSKKLLLSDSGFYLCASGQGEDGYTFGSGTRLTVV.

The V and J genes are TRBV13 and TRBJ1-3; the D is unclear. The CDR3 is 14 residues long. Per the germline V gene, CDR1 is PRHDT and CDR2 is FYEKMQ (reference sequence). Trimming took off 2 bases at V and 1 base at J, with 6 bases between the two ends. The CDR3 reads CASSLFGSGNTIYF. The CDR3, as DNA: TGTGCCAGCAGCTTATTCGGTTCTGGAAACACCATATATTTT.

The chain combines TRBV19 with TRBJ2-6, with TRBD1 matching 7 bases. The germline V gene encodes CDR1 LNHDA and CDR2 SQIVND (reference sequence). Trimming took 5 bases from V and 0 from J; bases not matched to a gene: 10. CDR3 length: 18 residues. For the CDR3, the DNA is TGTGCCAGTAGTTGGGGCGGACAGGAGAACTCTGGGGCCAACGTCCTGACTTTC. Protein sequence: CASSWGGQENSGANVLTF.

This chain connects TRBV6-5 to TRBJ1-2, with D possibly TRBD1 on 5 matching bases. Germline-derived CDR1 and CDR2 are MNHEY and SVGAGI. V was shortened by 5 bases and J by 3 bases, with 10 bases between the two germline ends. The CDR3 is 13 amino acids. The CDR3 is CASSDGGDYGYTF. The CDR3 nucleotides are TGTGCCAGCAGTGACGGGGGGGACTATGGCTACACCTTC.

The CDR3 spells CASLKGGPYNSPLHF. The CDR3 nucleotides read TGTGCCAGCCTCAAGGGGGGTCCCTATAATTCACCCCTCCACTTT. The J gene is TRBJ1-6, the V gene TRBV28; D might be TRBD1 (6 bases). Trimming took 8 bases from V and 2 from J, leaving 13 bases between them. CDR3 length: 15 amino acids. Germline values: CDR1 MDHEN, CDR2 SYDVKM.

CDR3: CASSVDRSYEQYF. Here the CDR3 DNA reads TGTGCCAGCAGCGTTGACAGGAGCTACGAGCAGTACTTC. V usage is TRBV12-1 and J usage is TRBJ2-5; the D call in the table, TRBD1, was not verified against the DNA. The J call may not be correct, given that the DNA end is closer to TRBJ2-7. TRBV12-1 represents a pseudogene. This CDR3 has 13 residues.

This clone appeared a single time. V gene TRBV6-1 combines with J gene TRBJ1-5; 7 nucleotides agree with TRBD1. CDR1 and CDR2 (germline): MNHNS, SASEGT. This CDR3 is built from 14 residues. V shed 6 bases, J shed 2 bases, and the junction held 4 bases outside the gene matches. CDR3 residues: CASRVDRGNQPQHF. CDR3 nucleotides: TGTGCCAGCAGAGTTGACAGGGGCAATCAGCCCCAGCATTTT.

The rearrangement uses TRBV4-3 and TRBJ2-7; D gene unclear. Trimming cost V 3 bases and J 3 bases, with 24 bases left between them. Per germline, CDR1 LGHNA and CDR2 YSLEER. The CDR3 has 18 amino acids. The CDR3 is CASSHRLNRARPVYEQYF. CDR3 coding DNA: TGCGCCAGCAGCCACCGCTTAAACCGGGCCCGACCCGTCTACGAGCAGTACTTC.

The sample holds one count of this clone. The J gene is TRBJ1-5, the V gene TRBV23-1; 7 positions agree with TRBD1. TRBV23-1 is classed as an ORF, of uncertain function. This CDR3 contains 14 residues. V lost 9 bases to trimming and J lost 1 base; unmatched junction nucleotides: 6. The CDR3 DNA sequence: TGCGCCAGGGGGCCGGGACAGAGCAATCAGCCCCAGCATTTT. Translated: CARGPGQSNQPQHF.

This chain links TRBV28 with TRBJ2-2, with 7 bases fitting TRBD2. V lost 6 bases and J lost 2; bases outside the gene matches: 12. Germline lookup yields CDR1 MDHEN and CDR2 SYDVKM. This CDR3 comprises 17 residues. CDR3 sequence reads: CASRPAAAGTNTGELFF. Written as DNA, the CDR3 is TGTGCCAGCAGACCCGCGGCAGCGGGGACTAACACCGGGGAGCTGTTTTTT.

The chain recombines TRBV6-6 with TRBJ2-7; 10 nucleotides line up with TRBD2. The germline CDR1 and CDR2 sequences are MNHNY and SVGAGI (reference sequence). This CDR3 contains 16 residues. The V and J ends lost 0 bases and 2 bases, in that order; junction bases with no gene match: 4. The CDR3 DNA reads as TGTGCCAGCAGTTACTCGGCTAGCGGGAGCCCCTACGAGCAGTACTTC. It codes for CASSYSASGSPYEQYF.

In its sample, this clone was seen a few times. This chain joins TRBV2 and TRBJ2-7; D possibly corresponds to TRBD2 (5 bases). This CDR3 has 11 amino acids. V was trimmed by 2 bases and J by 7 bases, leaving 6 bases between them. CDR1 and CDR2 from the germline V gene are SNHLY and FYNNEI. The CDR3 reads CASSESGEQYF. CDR3 nucleotide sequence: TGTGCCAGCAGTGAATCGGGGGAGCAGTACTTC.

The rearrangement links TRBV19 to TRBJ1-1; D ambiguous. This CDR3 comprises 15 residues. The V gene's germline CDR1 is LNHDA and CDR2 SQIVND (reference sequence). V lost 1 base to trimming and J lost 5 bases, with 14 bases between them. CDR3 nucleotide sequence: TGTGCCAGTAGTATAGCGTCGGAAGGAGGGACTGAAGCTTTCTTT. It specifies CASSIASEGGTEAFF. The complete variable domain, with remaining parts taken from reference TRBV19 and TRBJ1-1, reads DGGITQSPKYLFRKEGQNVTLSCEQNLNHDAMYWYRQDPGQGLRLIYYSQIVNDFQKGDIAEGYSVSREKKESFPLTVTSAQKNPTAFYLCASSIASEGGTEAFFGQGTRLTVV.

The V and J genes are TRBV2 and TRBJ1-3; 7 bases line up with TRBD1. Germline V gene sequence: CDR1 SNHLY, CDR2 FYNNEI. With V trimmed by 7 bases and J by 0 bases, 6 bases remained unmatched. The CDR3 loop spans 15 amino acids. CDR3 DNA: TGTGCCAGCAACCGACAGGGAATCTCTGGAAACACCATATATTTT. It encodes CASNRQGISGNTIYF.

The chain has TRBV2 and TRBJ1-6; 7 bases align to TRBD1. The CDR3 contains 15 residues. After removal of 5 bases from V and 8 bases from J, the junction contained 9 bases not matched to a gene. In germline, CDR1 is SNHLY, CDR2 FYNNEI. CDR3 sequence reads: CASSSDRATDSPLHF. CDR3 nucleotide sequence: TGTGCCAGCAGTTCTGACAGGGCAACTGATTCACCCCTCCACTTT.

The chain links TRBV28 to TRBJ2-3; 7 positions agree with TRBD1. The V and J ends lost 6 bases and 4 bases, in that order; junction bases with no gene match: 7. This CDR3 has 14 residues. Germline CDR1 reads MDHEN; CDR2 reads SYDVKM. The CDR3 DNA reads as TGTGCCAGCAGCCGACAGGGTGTTTCAGATACGCAGTATTTT. Encoded protein: CASSRQGVSDTQYF. Full variable domain (missing parts from reference TRBV28 and TRBJ2-3): DVKVTQSSRYLVKRTGEKVFLECVQDMDHENMFWYRQDPGLGLRLIYFSYDVKMKEKGDIPEGYSVSREKKERFSLILESASTNQTSMYLCASSRQGVSDTQYFGPGTRLTVL.

In its sample, this clone was seen once. V usage is TRBV18 and J usage is TRBJ1-4; weak D call: TRBD1 (5 bases). Germline CDR1 and CDR2: KGHSH and LQKENI. CDR3 size: 16 residues. V was trimmed by 3 bases and J by 0 bases, leaving 11 bases between them. DNA for the CDR3: TGTGCCAGCTCACCCCAGAGGGGAACAACTAATGAAAAACTGTTTTTT. This codes for CASSPQRGTTNEKLFF.

The chain couples TRBV5-4 to TRBJ2-7; 7 bases are a match to TRBD1. The V gene's germline CDR1 is SGHNT and CDR2 YYREEE (reference sequence). This CDR3 contains 14 residues. J lost 11 bases, V lost 2 bases, and 13 bases had no gene match. The DNA for the CDR3 is TGTGCCAGCAGCTTAAGACCGGGACAGCTATATGAGTACTTC. Translated, it gives CASSLRPGQLYEYF.

V usage is TRBV29-1 and J usage is TRBJ2-1; 10 bases match TRBD2. The CDR3 spans 14 residues. Germline V gene lookup returns CDR1 SQVTM and CDR2 ANQGSEA. J was trimmed by 5 bases and V by 4 bases; bases with no gene match: 5. The CDR3 loop is CSVVRLAGNNEQFF. The CDR3 DNA reads as TGCAGCGTTGTAAGACTAGCGGGTAACAATGAGCAGTTCTTC.

The chain combines TRBV18 with TRBJ2-7; the match to TRBD2 covers 7 bases. The junction had 8 bases not matched to a gene; V was cut back by 6 bases and J by 3 bases. The CDR3 totals 14 residues. Germline V CDR1 and CDR2: KGHSH, LQKENI. For the CDR3, the DNA is TGTGCCAGCTCCCCTCCGGGACTAAACTACGAGCAGTACTTC. This codes for CASSPPGLNYEQYF.

The chain is built from TRBV20-1 and TRBJ2-7, with unresolved D. Between the trimmed V and J ends, which lost 5 bases and 4 bases, there was a span of 9 bases. The CDR3 consists of 11 residues. Germline CDR1 is DFQATT and CDR2 is SNEGSKA (reference sequence). CDR3 region: CSADPKYEQYF. The DNA for the CDR3 is TGCAGTGCTGATCCGAAGTACGAGCAGTACTTC.

In DNA, the CDR3 is TGTGCCAGCAGCTACACCTACGCCGGGACTAGCGCCTCCTACGAGCAGTACTTC. Its protein is CASSYTYAGTSASYEQYF. This rearrangement joins TRBV5-8 to TRBJ2-7; 10 nucleotides agree with TRBD2. This CDR3 has 18 amino acids. Germline V gene data show CDR1 as SGHTS and CDR2 as YDEGEE. V was clipped by 3 bases and J by 0 bases; unmatched bases: 12.

J is TRBJ1-3 and V is TRBV9, with unresolved D. CDR1 SGDLS and CDR2 YYNGEE come from the germline V gene. This CDR3 region has 14 residues. V lost 7 bases, J lost 0 bases, and 11 bases lay in between. In DNA, the CDR3 is TGTGCCAGCGCGGTTGACCTCTCTGGAAACACCATATATTTT. It specifies CASAVDLSGNTIYF. Supplemented by reference TRBV9 and TRBJ1-3, the full variable domain reads DSGVTQTPKHLITATGQRVTLRCSPRSGDLSVYWYQQSLDQGLQFLIQYYNGEERAKGNILERFSAQQFPDLHSELNLSSLELGDSALYFCASAVDLSGNTIYFGEGSWLTVV.

This clone has only one observation. CDR3 in amino acids: CASSYSTSGETRQFF. CDR3 nucleotides: TGTGCCAGCAGTTACTCGACTAGCGGCGAAACCCGGCAGTTCTTC. The rearrangement joins TRBV6-5 to TRBJ2-1; 9 bases are a match to TRBD2. The CDR3 contains 15 residues. J was trimmed by 12 bases and V by 0 bases; bases with no gene match: 9. Germline CDR1 MNHEY, CDR2 SVGAGI.

This clone was detected a few times. J is TRBJ1-5 and V is TRBV28; a possible D gene is TRBD1 (5 bases). The CDR3 runs to 16 residues. Germline V CDR1 and CDR2: MDHEN, SYDVKM. V lost 3 bases, J lost 1 base, and 13 bases lay in between. The CDR3 spells CASSLAQGVSNQPQHF. CDR3 bases: TGTGCCAGCAGTTTGGCGCAAGGGGTGAGCAATCAGCCCCAGCATTTT.

The chain couples TRBV19 to TRBJ2-2; a weak D match, TRBD2 (6 bases). Trimming removed 6 bases at V and 5 bases at J, with 16 bases between. Germline-derived CDR1 and CDR2 are LNHDA and SQIVND (reference sequence). The CDR3 consists of 15 residues. In nucleotides, the CDR3 is TGTGCCAGTAGCCCCCCTTCTAGCGTTACCGGGGAGCTGTTTTTT. Translating it yields CASSPPSSVTGELFF.

The chain employs TRBV4-1 and TRBJ2-5, with 8 bases fitting TRBD1. J was trimmed by 2 bases and V by 7 bases; bases with no gene match: 12. The CDR3 runs 16 residues. Germline-derived CDR1 and CDR2 are MGHRA and YSYEKL. CDR3 region: CASTGFPRDRQETQYF. Written as DNA, the CDR3 is TGCGCCAGCACAGGGTTCCCCCGGGACAGGCAAGAGACCCAGTACTTC.

The V call is TRBV13, the J call TRBJ2-1; 13 nucleotides match TRBD2. There are 18 residues in the CDR3. After removal of 5 bases from V and 3 bases from J, the junction contained 10 bases not matched to a gene. Per the germline V gene, CDR1 is PRHDT and CDR2 is FYEKMQ (reference sequence). CDR3 in amino acids: CASSPRTSGGDHYNEQFF. The CDR3 nucleotides are TGTGCCAGCAGCCCTAGGACTAGCGGGGGCGACCACTACAATGAGCAGTTCTTC.